The clone carrying this T cell receptor beta chain came up many times. Its antigen is unknown. No fewer than 5.5 micrograms of total RNA were isolated from every sample. The ends were cut back, 1 base at V and 6 bases at J, with 8 bases in the middle. In germline, CDR1 is SGHAT, CDR2 FQNNGV. The CDR3 spans 13 residues. The record originates from a study of blood T cells in healthy people across ages. Findings and limits, study-wide: In long-lived donors, naive CD4+ cell counts and diversity exceeded those of aged donors.

PCR was performed a second time for about 7 to 11 cycles using a sample-barcoded 5' primer and a J-beta primer mix. Template switching added a 12-random-nucleotide identifier to every cDNA molecule. All samples gave at least 2.5 million CDR3-containing paired-end reads. One entry per CDR3 protein, called by TCRdb with MiXCR from the 5' RACE reads. Seen here are fewer than 2 million distinct CDR3 sequences, approximately 39% observed once, and the top ten hold roughly 23%. The sequencing input was blood. The chain employs TRBV11-2 and TRBJ2-3; no clear D gene. The clonotype comes from a human donor in good health. The CDR3 is CASSLAPVDTQYF. Written as DNA, the CDR3 is TGTGCCAGCAGCTTAGCGCCGGTGGATACGCAGTATTTT.